This T cell receptor (beta chain) emerged from a study of PD-L1 blockade in urothelial cancer. Study overall: A median of about 140,000 T cells was found in the blood samples.

Overall study findings and caveats: Expansion of tumor-associated blood clones at 3 weeks was greater in durable-benefit patients. Improved survival was predicted by pretreatment blood TCR clonality below the median.

A remark on this clone: Its specificity is not known.

Synthetic analogs of TCR templates were spiked into every PCR. Assay: immunoSEQ multiplex PCR; the TCRdb copy retains only in-frame clones and omits some. Among 70,000 or so clones listed, about 85% were seen once. The CDR3 covers 20 residues. The trim removed 2 bases at V and 2 bases at J, leaving 19 bases unmatched. Germline values: CDR1 MGHRA, CDR2 YSYEKL. The material was PBMCs, obtained around atezolizumab (anti-PD-L1) treatment. The rearrangement joins TRBV4-1 to TRBJ1-2; 8 nucleotides match TRBD1. The clonotype originates from a man between 70 and 80 years old with urothelial cancer. CDR3 loop: CASSQPGGQGGRNSNYGYTF. In DNA, the CDR3 is TGCGCCAGCAGCCAACCCGGCGGACAGGGCGGGCGAAACTCCAACTATGGCTACACCTTC.